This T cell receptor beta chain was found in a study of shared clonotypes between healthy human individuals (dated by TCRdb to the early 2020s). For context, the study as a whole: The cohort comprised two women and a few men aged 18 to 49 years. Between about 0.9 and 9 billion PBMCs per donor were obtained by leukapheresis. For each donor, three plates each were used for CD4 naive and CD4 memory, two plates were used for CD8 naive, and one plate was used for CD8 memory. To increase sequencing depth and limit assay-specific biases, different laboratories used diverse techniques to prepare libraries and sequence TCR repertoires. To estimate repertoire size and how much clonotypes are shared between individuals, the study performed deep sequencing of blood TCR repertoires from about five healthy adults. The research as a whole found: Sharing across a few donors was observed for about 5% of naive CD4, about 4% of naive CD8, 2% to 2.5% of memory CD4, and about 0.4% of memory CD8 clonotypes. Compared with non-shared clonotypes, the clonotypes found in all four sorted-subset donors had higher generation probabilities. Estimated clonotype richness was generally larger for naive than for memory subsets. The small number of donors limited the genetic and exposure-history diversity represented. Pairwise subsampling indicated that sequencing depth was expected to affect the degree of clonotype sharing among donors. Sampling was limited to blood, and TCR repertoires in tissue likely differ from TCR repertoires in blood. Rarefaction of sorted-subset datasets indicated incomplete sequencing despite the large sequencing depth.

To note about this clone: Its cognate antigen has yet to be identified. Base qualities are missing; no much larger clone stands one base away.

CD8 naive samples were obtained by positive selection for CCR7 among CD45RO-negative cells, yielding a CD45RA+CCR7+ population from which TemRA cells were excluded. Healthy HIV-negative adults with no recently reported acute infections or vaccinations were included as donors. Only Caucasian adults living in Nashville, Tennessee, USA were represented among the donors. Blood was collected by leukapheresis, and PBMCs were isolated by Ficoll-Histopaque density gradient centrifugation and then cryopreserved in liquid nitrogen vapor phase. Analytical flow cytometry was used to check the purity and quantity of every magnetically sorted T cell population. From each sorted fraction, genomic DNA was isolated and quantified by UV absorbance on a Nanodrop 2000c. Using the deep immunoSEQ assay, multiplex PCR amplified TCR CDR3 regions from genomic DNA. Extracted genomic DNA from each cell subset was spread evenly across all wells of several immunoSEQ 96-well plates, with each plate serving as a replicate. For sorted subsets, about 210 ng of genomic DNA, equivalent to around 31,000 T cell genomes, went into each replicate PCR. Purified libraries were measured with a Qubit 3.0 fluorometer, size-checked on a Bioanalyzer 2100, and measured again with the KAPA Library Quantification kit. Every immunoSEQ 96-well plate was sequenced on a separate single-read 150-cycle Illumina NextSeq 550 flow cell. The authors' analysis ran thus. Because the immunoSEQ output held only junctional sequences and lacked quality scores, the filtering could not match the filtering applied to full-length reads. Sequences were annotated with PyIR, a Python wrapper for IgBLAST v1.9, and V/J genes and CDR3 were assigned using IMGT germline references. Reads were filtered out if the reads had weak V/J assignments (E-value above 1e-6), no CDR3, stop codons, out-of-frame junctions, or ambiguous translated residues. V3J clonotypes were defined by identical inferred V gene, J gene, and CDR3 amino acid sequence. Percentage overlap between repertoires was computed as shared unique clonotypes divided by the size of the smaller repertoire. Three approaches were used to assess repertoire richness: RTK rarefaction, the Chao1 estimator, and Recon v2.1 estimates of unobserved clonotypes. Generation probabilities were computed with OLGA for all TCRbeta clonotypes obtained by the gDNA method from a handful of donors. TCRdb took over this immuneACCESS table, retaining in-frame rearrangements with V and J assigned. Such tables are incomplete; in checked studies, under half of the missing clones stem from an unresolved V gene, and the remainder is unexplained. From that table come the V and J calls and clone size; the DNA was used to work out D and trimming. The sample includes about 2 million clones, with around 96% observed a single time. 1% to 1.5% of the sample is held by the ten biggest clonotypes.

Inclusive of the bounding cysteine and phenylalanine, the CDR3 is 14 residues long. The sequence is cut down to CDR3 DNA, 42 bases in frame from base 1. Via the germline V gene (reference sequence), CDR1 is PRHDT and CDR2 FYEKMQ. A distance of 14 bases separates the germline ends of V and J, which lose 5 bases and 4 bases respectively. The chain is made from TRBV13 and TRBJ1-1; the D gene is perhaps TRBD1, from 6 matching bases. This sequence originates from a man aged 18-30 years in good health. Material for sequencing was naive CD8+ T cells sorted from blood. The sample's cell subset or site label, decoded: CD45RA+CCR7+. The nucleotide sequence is TGTGCCAGCAGCCTTCCGGGACACCTCACTGAAGCTTTCTTT. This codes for CASSLPGHLTEAFF.